This T cell receptor beta chain was captured by sequencing in a study of monozygotic twins with cystic fibrosis. About this clone: Its antigen is as yet unknown.

Germline V gene sequence: CDR1 SEHNR, CDR2 FQNEAQ (reference sequence). Germline trimming cut 1 base from V and 1 base from J; bases unmatched to any gene: 3. The CDR3 is 16 amino acids. TCRdb's table, derived via immunoSEQ multiplex PCR, lists solely in-frame clones and lacks some. In the table there are 29,000 or so clones, around four fifths of which are singletons. Study conclusions and caveats: Co-twins had the most similar V usage for 13 of 16 pairs, J for 8.

The chain carries TRBV7-9 and TRBJ2-3, with 9 bases identical to TRBD2. Sequenced input: blood. This receptor was obtained from a girl aged 2-10 years with cystic fibrosis. The CDR3 DNA follows: TGTGCCAGCAGCTTAGGTGCTAGCGGGGGCACAGATACGCAGTATTTT. Protein sequence: CASSLGASGGTDTQYF.